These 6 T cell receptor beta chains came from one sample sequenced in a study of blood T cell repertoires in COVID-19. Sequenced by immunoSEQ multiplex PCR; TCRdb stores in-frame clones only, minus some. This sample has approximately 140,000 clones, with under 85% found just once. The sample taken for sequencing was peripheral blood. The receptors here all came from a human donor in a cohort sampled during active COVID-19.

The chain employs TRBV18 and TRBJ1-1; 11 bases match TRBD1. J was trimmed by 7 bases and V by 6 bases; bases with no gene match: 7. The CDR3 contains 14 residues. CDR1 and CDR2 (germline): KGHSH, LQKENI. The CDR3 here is CASSSGTGGVEAFF. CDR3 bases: TGTGCCAGCTCGTCAGGGACAGGGGGTGTTGAAGCTTTCTTT.

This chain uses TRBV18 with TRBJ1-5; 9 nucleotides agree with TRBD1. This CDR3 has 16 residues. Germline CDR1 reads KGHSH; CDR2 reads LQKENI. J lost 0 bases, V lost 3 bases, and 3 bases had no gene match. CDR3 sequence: CASSPDRGISNQPQHF. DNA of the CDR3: TGTGCCAGCTCACCCGACAGGGGGATTAGCAATCAGCCCCAGCATTTT.

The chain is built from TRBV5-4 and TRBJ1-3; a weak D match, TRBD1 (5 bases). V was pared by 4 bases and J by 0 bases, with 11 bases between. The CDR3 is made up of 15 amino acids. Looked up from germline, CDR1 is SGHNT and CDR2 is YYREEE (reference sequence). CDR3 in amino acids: CASSAQGHSGNTIYF. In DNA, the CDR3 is TGTGCCAGCAGCGCGCAGGGTCACTCTGGAAACACCATATATTTT.

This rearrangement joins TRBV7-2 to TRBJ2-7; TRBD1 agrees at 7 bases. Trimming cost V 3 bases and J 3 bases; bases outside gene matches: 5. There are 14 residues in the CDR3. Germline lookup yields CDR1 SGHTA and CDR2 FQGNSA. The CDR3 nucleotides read TGTGCCAGCAGCTTTTGGACAGGTGACTACGAGCAGTACTTC. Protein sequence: CASSFWTGDYEQYF.

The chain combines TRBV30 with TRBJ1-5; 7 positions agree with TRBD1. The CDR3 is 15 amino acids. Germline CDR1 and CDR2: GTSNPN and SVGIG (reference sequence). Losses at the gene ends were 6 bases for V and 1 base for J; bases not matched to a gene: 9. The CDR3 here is CACHNGTASNQPQHF. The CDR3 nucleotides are TGTGCCTGTCACAACGGGACAGCCAGCAATCAGCCCCAGCATTTT. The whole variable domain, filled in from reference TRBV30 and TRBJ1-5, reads SQTIHQWPATLVQPVGSPLSLECTVEGTSNPNLYWYRQAAGRGLQLLFYSVGIGQISSEVPQNLSASRPQDRQFILSSKKLLLSDSGFYLCACHNGTASNQPQHFGDGTRLSIL.

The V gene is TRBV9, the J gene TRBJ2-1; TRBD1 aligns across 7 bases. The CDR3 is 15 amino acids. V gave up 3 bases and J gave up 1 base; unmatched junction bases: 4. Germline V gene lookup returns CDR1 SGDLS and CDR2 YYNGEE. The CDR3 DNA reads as TGTGCCAGCAGCGAGGGGGCCCTTTCCTACAATGAGCAGTTCTTC. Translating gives CASSEGALSYNEQFF.